This passage covers 29 T cell receptor beta chains from one sample sequenced in a study of blood T cell repertoires in COVID-19 (dated by TCRdb to 2019 to 2021). Library construction relied on the immunoSEQ multiplex PCR assay. TCRdb provides this immuneACCESS table in a form limited to in-frame rearrangements. Some clones are lacking; in checked studies, under half of them reflect an unresolved V gene, and why the rest are absent is not known. The sample records approximately 280,000 clones, 80% to 95% of which are singletons. The ten largest clones represent 6.8% of the sample. The sample consisted of peripheral blood. These receptors came from a woman in her 30s with COVID-19, enrolled during active disease.

The gene calls are TRBV18 and TRBJ1-4; 7 nucleotides align to TRBD1. In germline, CDR1 is KGHSH, CDR2 LQKENI. CDR3 length: 13 amino acids. V shed 3 bases, J shed 11 bases, and the junction held 6 bases outside the gene matches. DNA of the CDR3: TGTGCCAGCTCACCGGGACAGTCCGGGAAACTGTTTTTT. Amino acid sequence: CASSPGQSGKLFF.

This clone was seen just once. V gene TRBV5-1 combines with J gene TRBJ1-1, with TRBD1 identical over 11 bases. V dropped 3 bases and J dropped 3; count of bases not matched to a gene: 4. The CDR3 covers 15 residues. CDR1 is SGHRS and CDR2 is YFSETQ in the germline V gene. CDR3 loop: CASSSLDRGHTEAFF. CDR3 bases: TGCGCCAGCAGCTCCCTGGACAGGGGGCACACTGAAGCTTTCTTT.

The sample holds one count of this clone. The chain combines TRBV4-3 with TRBJ2-7; possibly TRBD1 for D (6 bases). The germline V gene encodes CDR1 LGHNA and CDR2 YSLEER. V lost 0 bases to trimming and J lost 3 bases, with 9 bases between them. The CDR3 extends over 14 amino acids. CDR3 coding DNA: TGCGCCAGCAGCCAAGATACCAGGGGCTACGAGCAGTACTTC. Amino acids: CASSQDTRGYEQYF.

This clone was seen more than once but under ten times. V gene TRBV12-3 or TRBV12-4 combines with J gene TRBJ2-1, with D uncertain. CDR3 length equals 13 residues. With 5 bases removed from V and 9 bases from J, the gap between germline ends came to 14 bases. The CDR3 loop is CASSPKTRGEQFF. In nucleotides, the CDR3 is TGTGCCAGCAGTCCCAAGACCAGAGGTGAGCAGTTCTTC.

V gene TRBV28 combines with J gene TRBJ2-5; 8 positions match TRBD2. The CDR3 is made up of 16 amino acids. The V gene end was trimmed by 10 bases and the J gene end by 1 base; junction bases not matched to a gene: 14. In germline, CDR1 is MDHEN, CDR2 SYDVKM. Written as DNA, the CDR3 is TGTGCCACCTTTCAGGCTTTCGGGAGGGCCCAAGAGACCCAGTACTTC. Protein product: CATFQAFGRAQETQYF.

The gene calls are TRBV5-1 and TRBJ2-7; 8 nucleotides agree with TRBD1. This CDR3 contains 13 residues. V lost 7 bases to trimming and J lost 6 bases; unmatched junction nucleotides: 9. Germline CDR1 SGHRS, CDR2 YFSETQ. The CDR3 DNA reads TGCGCCAGCGGACTGGACAGGGAGGCCGAGCAGTACTTC. This translates into CASGLDREAEQYF. Full variable domain (rest looked up from reference TRBV5-1 and TRBJ2-7): KAGVTQTPRYLIKTRGQQVTLSCSPISGHRSVSWYQQTPGQGLQFLFEYFSETQRNKGNFPGRFSGRQFSNSRSEMNVSTLELGDSALYLCASGLDREAEQYFGPGTRLTVT.

The chain couples TRBV15 to TRBJ2-4; possible D gene TRBD1, 5 bases. This CDR3 spans 16 amino acids. Germline V lookup: CDR1 LNHNV, CDR2 YYDKDF (reference sequence). Deletions cut 3 bases from V and 2 bases from J, with 14 bases between. The CDR3 protein is CATSSPPGQTKNIQYF. CDR3 nucleotide sequence: TGTGCCACCAGCAGCCCTCCTGGACAAACCAAAAACATTCAGTACTTC.

V gene TRBV5-6 combines with J gene TRBJ2-7; tentative D call: TRBD1 (6 bases). CDR3 length: 15 residues. CDR1 and CDR2 from the germline V gene are SGHDT and YYEEEE. The V end was cut by 0 bases, the J end by 1 base, with 11 bases between. CDR3 sequence (DNA): TGTGCCAGCAGCTTGGGTGCAGGGGCTTCCTACGAGCAGTACTTC. This encodes CASSLGAGASYEQYF.

V is TRBV6-2 or TRBV6-3 and J is TRBJ2-1; possible D gene TRBD2, 5 bases. V dropped 5 bases and J dropped 9 bases, with 23 bases sitting between them. Germline V gene lookup returns CDR1 MNHEY and CDR2 SVGEGT. This CDR3 is 16 amino acids long. In DNA, the CDR3 is TGTGCCAGCAGTGCGCAAATCCCGAGCGGTGGAGGTGAGCAGTTCTTC. Translation gives CASSAQIPSGGGEQFF.

CDR3 in DNA: TGTGCCAGCAGCTTATATCAAGGCAGGATTACTTGGAACTATGGCTACACCTTC. As protein: CASSLYQGRITWNYGYTF. The chain couples TRBV7-2 to TRBJ1-2; D is uncertain. Trimming pared 2 bases from V and 2 bases from J, leaving 21 bases between. Germline V lookup: CDR1 SGHTA, CDR2 FQGNSA. CDR3 length: 18 amino acids.

The chain combines TRBV27 with TRBJ2-1, with 8 bases matching TRBD2. V was pared by 3 bases and J by 1 base, with 2 bases of the junction left unmatched. The germline gives CDR1 MNHEY, CDR2 SMNVEV (reference sequence). CDR3 length equals 15 residues. This CDR3 is CASSLGTSSYNEQFF. The CDR3, as DNA: TGTGCCAGCAGTTTGGGGACTAGTTCCTACAATGAGCAGTTCTTC.

The chain links TRBV10-3 to TRBJ2-7; TRBD2 matches at 7 bases. J was trimmed by 12 bases and V by 0 bases; bases with no gene match: 5. The CDR3 has 12 amino acids. Germline loops: CDR1 ENHRY, CDR2 SYGVKD. The CDR3 is CAISESTSVRYF. CDR3 nucleotide sequence: TGTGCCATCAGTGAGTCAACTAGCGTGCGGTACTTC.

V usage is TRBV7-3 and J usage is TRBJ1-2; D might be TRBD1 (6 bases). Germline V CDR1 and CDR2: SGHTA, FQGTGA. The CDR3 sequence is 14 residues long. Trimming cost V 2 bases and J 7 bases, with 14 bases left between them. CDR3 amino acids: CASSLLAGAAGYTF. CDR3 nucleotides: TGTGCCAGCAGCTTATTGGCGGGGGCTGCTGGCTACACCTTC. Combining the CDR3 with reference TRBV7-3 and TRBJ1-2 gives the whole variable domain GAGVSQTPSNKVTEKGKYVELRCDPISGHTALYWYRQSLGQGPEFLIYFQGTGAADDSGLPNDRFFAVRPEGSVSTLKIQRTERGDSAVYLCASSLLAGAAGYTFGSGTRLTVV.

The J gene is TRBJ2-1, the V gene TRBV11-2, with a weak D call TRBD2 (5 bases). In germline, CDR1 is SGHAT, CDR2 FQNNGV. The germline V and J ends were trimmed by 2 bases and 9 bases, with 23 bases remaining between them. CDR3 size: 17 residues. The CDR3 DNA sequence: TGTGCCAGCAGCTTAAGGGAACCTAGAGCGGTTTCACCTGAGCAGTTCTTC. This codes for CASSLREPRAVSPEQFF.

This clone was recorded a few times. This chain joins TRBV6-5 and TRBJ1-6; unclear D gene. This CDR3 contains 13 residues. Germline V gene sequence: CDR1 MNHEY, CDR2 SVGAGI. V lost 2 bases, J lost 9 bases, and 8 bases lay in between. The CDR3 loop reads CASSYKQSSPLHF. In DNA form, the CDR3 reads TGTGCCAGCAGTTACAAACAAAGTTCACCCCTCCACTTT.

The chain joins TRBV3-1 (or the pseudogene TRBV3-2) to TRBJ2-5; D possibly corresponds to TRBD1 (6 bases). V was clipped by 5 bases and J by 4 bases, with 17 bases between them. CDR3 length: 15 residues. Germline CDR1 reads LGHDT; CDR2 reads YNNKEL (reference sequence). The CDR3 DNA follows: TGTGCCAGCAGCAGCAGGGGTAGGAGTATAGAGACCCAGTACTTC. Translation gives CASSSRGRSIETQYF.

V and J are TRBV7-9 and TRBJ2-5; 13 bases are shared with TRBD2. The CDR3 length is 17 residues. Looked up from germline, CDR1 is SEHNR and CDR2 is FQNEAQ (reference sequence). The junction had 9 bases not matched to a gene; V was cut back by 3 bases and J by 5 bases. The CDR3, as DNA: TGTGCCAGCAGCTTCACTAGCGGGAGGGCTTTTCGGGAGACCCAGTACTTC. It encodes CASSFTSGRAFRETQYF.

This clone is categorized as medium-sized. This chain uses TRBV6-5 with TRBJ2-1, with TRBD2 identical over 7 bases. V lost 8 bases and J lost 4; bases outside the gene matches: 5. Looked up from germline, CDR1 is MNHEY and CDR2 is SVGAGI. The CDR3 loop spans 13 amino acids. CDR3 bases: TGTGCCAGCGGGACTACAAGTTACAATGAGCAGTTCTTC. Residues: CASGTTSYNEQFF.

The V call is TRBV18, the J call TRBJ1-2; no definite D call. Trimming took off 1 base at V and 0 bases at J, with 12 bases between the two ends. Germline V gene lookup returns CDR1 KGHSH and CDR2 LQKENI. CDR3 length: 16 amino acids. CDR3 coding DNA: TGTGCCAGCTCACCACAAAGTCCACAAGCTAACTATGGCTACACCTTC. The encoded protein is CASSPQSPQANYGYTF.

The chain carries TRBV7-2 and TRBJ2-7; 8 nucleotides line up with TRBD2. This CDR3 has 13 residues. The junction had 7 bases not matched to a gene; V was cut back by 5 bases and J by 7 bases. Per the germline V gene, CDR1 is SGHTA and CDR2 is FQGNSA. The CDR3 DNA reads TGTGCCAGCAGCCCCATAGCGGGACGAGAGCAGTACTTC. Translating gives CASSPIAGREQYF.

This chain links TRBV28 with TRBJ1-5; D remains unclear. The CDR3 is 12 amino acids. V was cut by 6 bases and J by 7 bases, with 10 bases left in between. Germline lookup yields CDR1 MDHEN and CDR2 SYDVKM. The CDR3 region has the DNA TGTGCCAGCAGCCTGATAAGCCAGCCCCAGCATTTT. Translation: CASSLISQPQHF.

The rearrangement joins TRBV20-1 to TRBJ2-3; 10 nucleotides agree with TRBD2. V gave up 3 bases and J gave up 6 bases; unmatched junction bases: 9. This CDR3 has 15 amino acids. Per germline, CDR1 DFQATT and CDR2 SNEGSKA (reference sequence). The chain's CDR3 is CSASPLAGAGDTQYF. The DNA for the CDR3 is TGCAGTGCTAGTCCCCTAGCGGGAGCGGGGGATACGCAGTATTTT.

The chain couples TRBV9 to TRBJ2-1; TRBD2 agrees at 8 bases. Trimming cost V 5 bases and J 0 bases; bases outside gene matches: 4. The CDR3 length is 15 residues. Germline V gene data show CDR1 as SGDLS and CDR2 as YYNGEE. CDR3 loop: CASRLAGSSYNEQFF. Written as DNA, the CDR3 is TGTGCCAGCAGGTTAGCGGGATCCTCCTACAATGAGCAGTTCTTC.

V is TRBV15 and J is TRBJ2-6; TRBD1 matches 11 bases. The trim removed 5 bases at V and 0 bases at J, leaving 9 bases unmatched. The CDR3 consists of 19 residues. Per the germline V gene, CDR1 is LNHNV and CDR2 is YYDKDF (reference sequence). CDR3 bases: TGTGCCACCAGCTGGGGGGGGACAGGGGGATACTCTGGGGCCAACGTCCTGACTTTC. Translating gives CATSWGGTGGYSGANVLTF.

The chain employs TRBV29-1 and TRBJ2-7, with 7 positions matching TRBD1. Trimming at V came to 7 bases and at J to 1 base, leaving 13 bases not matched to a gene. The CDR3 consists of 15 residues. The germline gives CDR1 SQVTM, CDR2 ANQGSEA. For the CDR3, the DNA is TGCAGCGCCCTGAACCGGGACAGAGCTTCCTACGAGCAGTACTTC. Its protein product is CSALNRDRASYEQYF.

The CDR3 region is CSGTSGETQYF. The CDR3 DNA reads TGCAGCGGGACTAGCGGAGAGACCCAGTACTTC. The chain combines TRBV29-1 with TRBJ2-5, with 10 nucleotides matching TRBD2. V trimming: 7 bases; J trimming: 4 bases; junction bases outside the gene matches: 0. There are 11 residues in the CDR3. Germline V gene sequence: CDR1 SQVTM, CDR2 ANQGSEA.

The rearrangement joins TRBV27 to TRBJ2-1; 14 bases agree with TRBD2. CDR3 length equals 19 residues. Germline V gives CDR1 MNHEY, CDR2 SMNVEV (reference sequence). The ends lost 4 bases at V and 1 base at J; junction bases unmatched: 9. This CDR3 is CASSSKGTSGSRSYNEQFF. The CDR3 DNA follows: TGTGCCAGCAGTTCCAAAGGGACTAGCGGGAGTAGGTCCTACAATGAGCAGTTCTTC.

The chain has TRBV28 and TRBJ2-2; 9 nucleotides align to TRBD1. This CDR3 contains 16 residues. J lost 7 bases, V lost 3 bases, and 9 bases had no gene match. The germline gives CDR1 MDHEN, CDR2 SYDVKM. The CDR3 DNA reads as TGTGCCAGCAGTTTCATTATCGACAGGGGGAGCGGGGAGCTGTTTTTT. Amino acid sequence: CASSFIIDRGSGELFF.

The chain is built from TRBV19 and TRBJ1-2, with D maybe TRBD1 (5 bases). The germline V gene has CDR1 LNHDA and CDR2 SQIVND (reference sequence). This CDR3 spans 14 amino acids. Trimming took 5 bases from V and 2 from J, leaving 12 bases between them. Here the CDR3 reads CASSPGRGNYGYTF. The CDR3 nucleotides are TGTGCCAGTAGTCCCGGACGGGGGAACTATGGCTACACCTTC.